This T cell receptor beta chain was captured in a study of T cell changes during pregnancy in multiple sclerosis. With 7 bases clipped from V and 0 bases from J, the junction kept 8 bases outside the gene matches. The CDR3 has 16 amino acids. The V gene's germline CDR1 is MDHEN and CDR2 SYDVKM. This table comes from immunoSEQ multiplex PCR, and its TCRdb copy is limited to in-frame clones, with some not included. The sample shows about 81,000 clones, 93% of them seen only once. This receptor was taken from a female donor in good health, enrolled as a control in a pregnancy study. The sample was peripheral blood, taken in the third trimester of pregnancy. This sequence joins TRBV28 and TRBJ2-3, with 9 positions matching TRBD1. As DNA, the CDR3 is TGTGCCAGCACCACAACAGGGGGCAGTAGCACAGATACGCAGTATTTT. Translation gives CASTTTGGSSTDTQYF.